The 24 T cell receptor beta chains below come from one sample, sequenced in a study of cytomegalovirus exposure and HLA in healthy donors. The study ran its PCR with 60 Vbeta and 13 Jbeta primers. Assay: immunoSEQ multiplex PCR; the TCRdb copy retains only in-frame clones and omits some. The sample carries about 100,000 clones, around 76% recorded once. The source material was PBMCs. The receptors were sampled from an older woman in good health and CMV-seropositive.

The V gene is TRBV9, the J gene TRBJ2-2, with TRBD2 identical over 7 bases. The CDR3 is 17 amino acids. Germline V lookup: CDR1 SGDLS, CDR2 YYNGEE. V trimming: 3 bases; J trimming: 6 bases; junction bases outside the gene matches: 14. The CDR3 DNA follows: TGTGCCAGCAGCGAGAACCGGGCCCGCGGGAGTCCCGGGGAGCTGTTTTTT. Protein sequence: CASSENRARGSPGELFF.

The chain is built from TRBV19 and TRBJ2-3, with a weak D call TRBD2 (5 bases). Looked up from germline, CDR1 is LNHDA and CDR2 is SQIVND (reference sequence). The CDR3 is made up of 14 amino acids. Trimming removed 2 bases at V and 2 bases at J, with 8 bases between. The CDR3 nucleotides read TGTGCCAGTAGTATATTGAGGGACACAGATACGCAGTATTTT. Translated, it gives CASSILRDTDTQYF.

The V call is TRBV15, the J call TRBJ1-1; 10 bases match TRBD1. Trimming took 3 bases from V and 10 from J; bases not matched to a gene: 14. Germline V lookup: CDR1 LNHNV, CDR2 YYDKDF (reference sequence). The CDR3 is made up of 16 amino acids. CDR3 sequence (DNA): TGTGCCACCAGCAGGATAAGCCATGACAGGGGGCTCGGAGCTTTCTTT. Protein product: CATSRISHDRGLGAFF.

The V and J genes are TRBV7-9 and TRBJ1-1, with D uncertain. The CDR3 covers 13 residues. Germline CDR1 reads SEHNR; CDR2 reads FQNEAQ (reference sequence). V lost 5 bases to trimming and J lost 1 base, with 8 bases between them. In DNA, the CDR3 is TGTGCCAGCAGCCTCCTAGGGAACACTGAAGCTTTCTTT. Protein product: CASSLLGNTEAFF.

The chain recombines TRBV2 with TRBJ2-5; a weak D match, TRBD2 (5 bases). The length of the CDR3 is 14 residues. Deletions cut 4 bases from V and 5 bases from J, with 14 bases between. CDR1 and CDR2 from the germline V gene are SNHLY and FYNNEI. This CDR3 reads CASSVLSGRETQYF. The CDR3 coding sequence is TGTGCCAGCAGTGTACTGAGCGGTCGGGAGACCCAGTACTTC. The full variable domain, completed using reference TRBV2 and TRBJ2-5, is EPEVTQTPSHQVTQMGQEVILRCVPISNHLYFYWYRQILGQKVEFLVSFYNNEISEKSEIFDDQFSVERPDGSNFTLKIRSTKLEDSAMYFCASSVLSGRETQYFGPGTRLLVL.

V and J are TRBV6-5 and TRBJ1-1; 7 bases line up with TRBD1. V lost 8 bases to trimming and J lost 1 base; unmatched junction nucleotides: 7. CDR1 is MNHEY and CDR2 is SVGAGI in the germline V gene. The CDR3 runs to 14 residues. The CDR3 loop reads CASGQGGGNTEAFF. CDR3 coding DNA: TGTGCCAGCGGTCAGGGGGGTGGGAACACTGAAGCTTTCTTT.

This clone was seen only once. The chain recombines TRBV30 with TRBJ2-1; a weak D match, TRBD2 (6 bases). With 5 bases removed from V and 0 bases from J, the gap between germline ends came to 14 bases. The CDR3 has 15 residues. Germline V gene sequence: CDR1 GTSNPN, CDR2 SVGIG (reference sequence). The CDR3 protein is CAWGGKALSYNEQFF. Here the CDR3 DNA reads TGTGCCTGGGGCGGGAAAGCGCTCTCCTACAATGAGCAGTTCTTC.

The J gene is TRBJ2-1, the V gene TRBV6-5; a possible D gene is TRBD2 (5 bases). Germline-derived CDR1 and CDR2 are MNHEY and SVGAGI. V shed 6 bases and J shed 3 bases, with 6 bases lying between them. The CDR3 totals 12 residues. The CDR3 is CASSDYYNEQFF. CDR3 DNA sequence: TGTGCCAGCAGCGACTACTACAATGAGCAGTTCTTC.

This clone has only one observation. The DNA of the CDR3 is TGTGCCAGCAGTCCGGACTCCCAAGAGACCCAGTACTTC. Translation gives CASSPDSQETQYF. The chain combines TRBV2 with TRBJ2-5; TRBD2 might be the D (5 bases). CDR3 length: 13 residues. CDR1 and CDR2 from the germline V gene are SNHLY and FYNNEI. The V end was cut by 5 bases, the J end by 1 base, with 8 bases between.

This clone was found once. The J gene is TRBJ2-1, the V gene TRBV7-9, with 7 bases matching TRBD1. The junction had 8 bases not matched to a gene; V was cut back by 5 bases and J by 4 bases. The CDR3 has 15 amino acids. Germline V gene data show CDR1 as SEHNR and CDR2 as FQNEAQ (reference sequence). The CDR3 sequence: CASSANRGRYNEQFF. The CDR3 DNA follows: TGTGCCAGCAGCGCCAACAGGGGCAGATACAATGAGCAGTTCTTC. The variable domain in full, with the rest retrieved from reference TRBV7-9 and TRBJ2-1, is DTGVSQNPRHKITKRGQNVTFRCDPISEHNRLYWYRQTLGQGPEFLTYFQNEAQLEKSRLLSDRFSAERPKGSFSTLEIQRTEQGDSAMYLCASSANRGRYNEQFFGPGTRLTVL.

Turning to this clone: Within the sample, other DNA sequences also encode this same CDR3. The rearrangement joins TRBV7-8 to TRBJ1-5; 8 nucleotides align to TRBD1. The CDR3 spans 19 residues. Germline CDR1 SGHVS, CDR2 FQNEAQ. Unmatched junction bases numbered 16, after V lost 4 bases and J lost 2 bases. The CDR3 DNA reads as TGTGCCAGCAGCTCTGGACAGGGAGGGTCCCTTTGGGGCAATCAGCCCCAGCATTTT. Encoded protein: CASSSGQGGSLWGNQPQHF.

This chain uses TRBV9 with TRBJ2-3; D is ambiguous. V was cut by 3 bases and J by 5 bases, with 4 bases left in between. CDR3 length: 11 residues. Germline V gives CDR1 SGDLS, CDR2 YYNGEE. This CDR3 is CASSAGDTQYF. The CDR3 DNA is TGTGCCAGCAGCGCCGGAGATACGCAGTATTTT.

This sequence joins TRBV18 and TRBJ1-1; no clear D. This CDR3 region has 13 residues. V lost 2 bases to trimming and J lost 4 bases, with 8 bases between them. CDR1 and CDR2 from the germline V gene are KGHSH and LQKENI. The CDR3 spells CASSPSLSTEAFF. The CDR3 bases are TGTGCCAGCTCACCATCCCTGAGCACTGAAGCTTTCTTT. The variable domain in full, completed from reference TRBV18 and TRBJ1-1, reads NAGVMQNPRHLVRRRGQEARLRCSPMKGHSHVYWYRQLPEEGLKFMVYLQKENIIDESGMPKERFSAEFPKEGPSILRIQQVVRGDSAAYFCASSPSLSTEAFFGQGTRLTVV.

CDR3 DNA: TGCGCCAGCAGCCCCATAGGGGGCGGAAACACCATATATTTT. Its protein product is CASSPIGGGNTIYF. The rearrangement uses TRBV4-1 and TRBJ1-3; TRBD1 matches at 7 bases. V lost 4 bases and J lost 4; bases outside the gene matches: 4. The CDR3 loop spans 14 amino acids. CDR1 and CDR2 from the germline V gene are MGHRA and YSYEKL.

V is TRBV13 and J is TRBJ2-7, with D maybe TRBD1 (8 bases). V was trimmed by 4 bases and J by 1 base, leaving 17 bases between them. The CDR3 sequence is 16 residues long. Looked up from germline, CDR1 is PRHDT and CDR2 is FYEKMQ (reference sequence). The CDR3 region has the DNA TGTGCCAGCAGCTGGGGAACAGGGGGGGGATCCTACGAGCAGTACTTC. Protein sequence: CASSWGTGGGSYEQYF.

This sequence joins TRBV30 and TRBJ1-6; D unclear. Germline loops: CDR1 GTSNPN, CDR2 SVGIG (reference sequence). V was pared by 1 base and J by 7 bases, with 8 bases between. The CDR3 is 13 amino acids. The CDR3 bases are TGTGCCTGGAGTGAGCCGGGGAATTCACCCCTCCACTTT. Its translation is CAWSEPGNSPLHF.

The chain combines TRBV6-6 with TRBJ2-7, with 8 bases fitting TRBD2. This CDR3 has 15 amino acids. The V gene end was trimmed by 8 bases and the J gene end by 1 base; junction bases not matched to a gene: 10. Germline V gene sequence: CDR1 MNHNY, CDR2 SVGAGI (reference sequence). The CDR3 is CASRGAGARSYEQYF. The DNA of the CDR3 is TGTGCCAGCCGAGGAGCGGGAGCCAGGTCCTACGAGCAGTACTTC.

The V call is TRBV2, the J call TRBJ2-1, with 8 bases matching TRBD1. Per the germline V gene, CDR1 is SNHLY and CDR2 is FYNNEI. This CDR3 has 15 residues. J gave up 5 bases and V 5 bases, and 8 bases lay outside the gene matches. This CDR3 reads CASSNDRGNNNEQFF. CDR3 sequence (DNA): TGTGCCAGCAGTAATGACAGGGGAAATAACAATGAGCAGTTCTTC.

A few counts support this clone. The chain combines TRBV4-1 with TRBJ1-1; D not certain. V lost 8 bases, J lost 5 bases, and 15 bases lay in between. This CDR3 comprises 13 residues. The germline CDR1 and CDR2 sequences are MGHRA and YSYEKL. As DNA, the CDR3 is TGCGCCAGCGGAGCGGAGGGAGGGACTGAAGCTTTCTTT. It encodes CASGAEGGTEAFF.

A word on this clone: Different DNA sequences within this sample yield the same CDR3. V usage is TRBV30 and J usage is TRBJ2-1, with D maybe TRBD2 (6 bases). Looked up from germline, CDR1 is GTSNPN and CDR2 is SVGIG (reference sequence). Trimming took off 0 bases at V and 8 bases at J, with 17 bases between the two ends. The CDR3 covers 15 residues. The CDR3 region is CAWSVGLAIGHEQFF. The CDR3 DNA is TGTGCCTGGAGTGTAGGGCTAGCGATCGGACATGAGCAGTTCTTC.

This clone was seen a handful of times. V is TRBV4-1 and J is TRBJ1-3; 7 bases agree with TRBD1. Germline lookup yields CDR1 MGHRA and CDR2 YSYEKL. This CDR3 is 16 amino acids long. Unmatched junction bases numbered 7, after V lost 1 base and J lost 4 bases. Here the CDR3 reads CASSQVKGAPGNTIYF. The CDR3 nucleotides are TGCGCCAGCAGCCAAGTGAAGGGGGCTCCGGGAAACACCATATATTTT.

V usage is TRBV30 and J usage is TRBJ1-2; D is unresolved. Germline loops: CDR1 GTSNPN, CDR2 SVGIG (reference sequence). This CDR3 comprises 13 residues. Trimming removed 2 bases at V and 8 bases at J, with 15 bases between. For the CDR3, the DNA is TGTGCCTGGAGTAATCCGAGGTACGGGGGCTACACCTTC. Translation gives CAWSNPRYGGYTF.

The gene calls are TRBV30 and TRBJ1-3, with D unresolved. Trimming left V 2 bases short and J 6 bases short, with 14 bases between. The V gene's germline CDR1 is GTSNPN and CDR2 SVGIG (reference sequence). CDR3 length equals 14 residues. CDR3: CAWSHGGRQNTIYF. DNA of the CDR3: TGTGCCTGGAGTCATGGAGGACGACAAAACACCATATATTTT.

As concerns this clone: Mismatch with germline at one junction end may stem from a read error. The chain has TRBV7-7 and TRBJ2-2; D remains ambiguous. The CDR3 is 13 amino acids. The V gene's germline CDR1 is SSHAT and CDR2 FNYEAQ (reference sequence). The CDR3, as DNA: TGTGCTAGCAGCTCGTTGAACACCGGGGAGCTGTTTTTT. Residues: CASSSLNTGELFF.